Below, 21 T cell receptor beta chains from the same sample are listed, as sequenced in a study of blood T cell repertoires in COVID-19. Here immunoSEQ multiplex PCR was the method, and the copy in TCRdb shows in-frame clones only, minus some. The sample has roughly 150,000 clones, roughly 89% seen once; the top ten hold about a tenth. Source material: peripheral blood. Receptors were obtained from a woman between 70 and 85 years old with COVID-19, enrolled during active disease.

The V gene is TRBV9, the J gene TRBJ1-6; D perhaps matches TRBD1 (6 bases). This CDR3 comprises 15 residues. V lost 2 bases and J lost 9, with 15 bases in between. CDR1 is SGDLS and CDR2 is YYNGEE in the germline V gene. CDR3 nucleotide sequence: TGTGCCAGCAGCGTCGGACAGATCCCCGGTTCACCCCTCCACTTT. It is translated as CASSVGQIPGSPLHF.

The rearrangement links TRBV28 to TRBJ2-4; D is perhaps TRBD1 (6 bases). The CDR3 is 13 residues long. The germline CDR1 and CDR2 sequences are MDHEN and SYDVKM. V was pared by 8 bases and J by 4 bases, with 12 bases between. The DNA for the CDR3 is TGTGCCAGCCTTGAAGGGGGTAAAAACATTCAGTACTTC. It is translated as CASLEGGKNIQYF.

A single count supports this clone. The gene calls are TRBV3-1 (or the pseudogene TRBV3-2) and TRBJ2-5; TRBD2 aligns across 11 bases. The V and J ends lost 1 base and 4 bases, in that order; junction bases with no gene match: 17. CDR3 size: 20 residues. CDR1 and CDR2 from the germline V gene are LGHDT and YNNKEL (reference sequence). The CDR3: CASSQGGWVAGGLGRETQYF. CDR3 DNA sequence: TGTGCCAGCAGCCAAGGTGGCTGGGTAGCGGGGGGGCTAGGACGAGAGACCCAGTACTTC.

The rearrangement joins TRBV28 to TRBJ1-5, with 8 bases aligning to TRBD1. CDR1 and CDR2 (germline): MDHEN, SYDVKM. CDR3 length: 15 residues. V lost 6 bases and J lost 0; bases outside the gene matches: 4. The CDR3 DNA reads TGTGCCAGCAGGCCGACAGGGGCTAGCAATCAGCCCCAGCATTTT. It encodes CASRPTGASNQPQHF.

The chain couples TRBV30 to TRBJ1-3; possibly TRBD1 for D (5 bases). Germline-derived CDR1 and CDR2 are GTSNPN and SVGIG (reference sequence). V was clipped by 0 bases and J by 2 bases, with 11 bases between them. The CDR3 has 15 amino acids. The DNA of the CDR3 is TGTGCCTGGAGTGTCTCAGTGGGGCCTGGAAACACCATATATTTT. Its protein product is CAWSVSVGPGNTIYF.

The V and J genes are TRBV28 and TRBJ1-4; D gene unclear. The germline V gene encodes CDR1 MDHEN and CDR2 SYDVKM. This CDR3 comprises 13 residues. Trimming cost V 5 bases and J 3 bases, with 7 bases left between them. The CDR3 DNA sequence: TGTGCCAGCAGTCCCTCGGCTAATGAAAAACTGTTTTTT. Residues: CASSPSANEKLFF.

The V call is TRBV6-5, the J call TRBJ2-1; D is perhaps TRBD2 (6 bases). The CDR3 is 14 residues long. The V and J ends lost 10 bases and 10 bases respectively, with 23 bases between them. Germline CDR1 is MNHEY and CDR2 is SVGAGI. CDR3 coding DNA: TGTGCCACCCAGCGGGTCCCGACGGCGCCGGAGCAGTTCTTC. It encodes CATQRVPTAPEQFF.

This chain joins TRBV28 and TRBJ2-3; 10 bases line up with TRBD2. The ends lost 3 bases at V and 0 bases at J; junction bases unmatched: 3. The CDR3 length is 16 residues. Germline V gene data show CDR1 as MDHEN and CDR2 as SYDVKM. The DNA of the CDR3 is TGTGCCAGCAGTTTTCTAGCGGGGGTTAGCACAGATACGCAGTATTTT. Protein: CASSFLAGVSTDTQYF.

The V gene is TRBV19, the J gene TRBJ1-1; 8 bases map to TRBD1. The CDR3 runs to 13 residues. V lost 1 base, J lost 12 bases, and 7 bases stayed unmatched. Germline loops: CDR1 LNHDA, CDR2 SQIVND (reference sequence). CDR3 loop: CASSIGQGAQTFF. DNA for the CDR3: TGTGCCAGTAGTATAGGGCAGGGGGCGCAGACTTTCTTT.

This clone was seen a single time. The chain is built from TRBV28 and TRBJ1-2; 8 bases agree with TRBD1. The CDR3 length is 14 residues. After removal of 3 bases from V and 1 base from J, the junction contained 1 base not matched to a gene. The germline CDR1 and CDR2 sequences are MDHEN and SYDVKM. The CDR3: CASSLGQDNYGYTF. The DNA of the CDR3 is TGTGCCAGCAGTTTGGGACAGGATAACTATGGCTACACCTTC.

As DNA, the CDR3 is TGTGCCAGCCGGGGGGGAAAATCAATAAGGTACCAAGAGACCCAGTACTTC. This encodes CASRGGKSIRYQETQYF. V gene TRBV2 combines with J gene TRBJ2-5; TRBD2 matches at 8 bases. Germline CDR1 and CDR2: SNHLY and FYNNEI. Trimming took 8 bases from V and 0 from J; bases not matched to a gene: 14. The CDR3 length is 17 residues.

The gene calls are TRBV7-8 and TRBJ1-3; a possible D gene is TRBD1 (5 bases). From germline, CDR1 is SGHVS and CDR2 FQNEAQ. V lost 5 bases, J lost 8 bases, and 10 bases lay in between. This CDR3 has 12 amino acids. Here the CDR3 DNA reads TGTGCCAGCAGCCCCGGGGGGGACACCATATATTTT. This translates into CASSPGGDTIYF.

This clone was picked up one time. The chain links TRBV5-6 to TRBJ1-2, with D possibly TRBD1 on 5 matching bases. This CDR3 contains 15 residues. Trimming left V 0 bases short and J 4 bases short, with 13 bases between. Germline CDR1 reads SGHDT; CDR2 reads YYEEEE. CDR3 in DNA: TGTGCCAGCAGCTTGGGATCGGTCAGGGTCTATGGCTACACCTTC. Amino acid sequence: CASSLGSVRVYGYTF.

The gene calls are TRBV5-6 and TRBJ1-2; 10 bases are shared with TRBD1. The CDR3 spans 15 residues. The J segment lost 7 bases and the V segment lost 4 bases, leaving 10 bases of the junction unmatched. Germline V CDR1 and CDR2: SGHDT, YYEEEE. The CDR3 nucleotides are TGTGCCAGCAGCGCCGGGACAGGGGTCTCCGTTGGCTACACCTTC. This gives the protein CASSAGTGVSVGYTF.

V usage is TRBV18 and J usage is TRBJ2-1, with D possibly being TRBD2 (5 bases). The V gene lost 3 bases and the J gene lost 0 bases, with 18 bases spanning the gap. The germline CDR1 and CDR2 sequences are KGHSH and LQKENI. This CDR3 is built from 18 residues. The CDR3 protein is CASSPQSVQRSSYNEQFF. The CDR3 bases are TGTGCCAGCTCACCCCAGTCGGTACAGCGGAGCTCCTACAATGAGCAGTTCTTC.

V gene TRBV6-6 combines with J gene TRBJ1-2; TRBD1 aligns across 8 bases. V was pared by 7 bases and J by 7 bases, with 8 bases of the junction left unmatched. The CDR3 runs 13 residues. Germline lookup yields CDR1 MNHNY and CDR2 SVGAGI (reference sequence). Here the CDR3 reads CASTRDRGVGYTF. The CDR3 nucleotides are TGTGCCAGCACTAGAGACAGGGGCGTTGGCTACACCTTC.

The chain employs TRBV3-1 (or the pseudogene TRBV3-2) and TRBJ1-1; TRBD1 matches 7 bases. From germline, CDR1 is LGHDT and CDR2 YNNKEL (reference sequence). V trimming: 6 bases; J trimming: 7 bases; junction bases outside the gene matches: 8. The CDR3 is 13 amino acids. In DNA form, the CDR3 reads TGTGCCAGCAGTCAGGACAGGAGGAGTGAAGCTTTCTTT. Encoded protein: CASSQDRRSEAFF.

The genes are TRBV20-1 and TRBJ1-5; TRBD1 agrees at 8 bases. The CDR3 consists of 18 residues. The germline gives CDR1 DFQATT, CDR2 SNEGSKA (reference sequence). With 3 bases clipped from V and 2 bases from J, the junction kept 15 bases outside the gene matches. The CDR3 nucleotides read TGCAGTGCTAGTCCCGAGGGTACAGGGGGTTTGGGCAATCAGCCCCAGCATTTT. This sequence encodes CSASPEGTGGLGNQPQHF.

The rearrangement joins TRBV7-2 to TRBJ2-7, with D tentatively TRBD1 (6 bases). Germline CDR1 reads SGHTA; CDR2 reads FQGNSA. V was clipped by 1 base and J by 9 bases, with 19 bases between them. The CDR3 has 15 residues. The CDR3, as DNA: TGTGCCAGCAGCTTAGAGTTGGTACAGGGTCTGGGGCAGTACTTC. This sequence encodes CASSLELVQGLGQYF.

This rearrangement joins TRBV15 to TRBJ2-7, with D possibly TRBD1 on 6 matching bases. This CDR3 is built from 16 residues. V lost 0 bases, J lost 1 base, and 13 bases lay in between. Germline values: CDR1 LNHNV, CDR2 YYDKDF (reference sequence). The CDR3 sequence is CATSRDSQGPSYEQYF. CDR3 in DNA: TGTGCCACCAGCAGAGATTCCCAGGGGCCTTCCTACGAGCAGTACTTC.

The genes are TRBV5-1 and TRBJ1-5; weak D call: TRBD1 (6 bases). There are 14 residues in the CDR3. Germline V CDR1 and CDR2: SGHRS, YFSETQ. The V gene lost 2 bases and the J gene lost 5 bases, with 11 bases spanning the gap. The CDR3 is CASSFTGFDQPQHF. For the CDR3, the DNA is TGCGCCAGCAGCTTTACAGGGTTCGATCAGCCCCAGCATTTT.